This T cell receptor (beta chain) was recorded in a study of regulatory T cells in long-lasting Graves disease. The time point here: newly diagnosed GD, antithyroid drugs for less than 3 months. The TCR library was made from RNA extracted from PBMCs. The diagnosis of Graves' disease used American Thyroid Association guidelines. Ten or more counts support this clonotype. The TCR beta library used iRepertoire HTBI primers with Arm-PCR amplification of CDR3. TCRdb called the multiplex PCR reads again in MiXCR, with one record for every CDR3 protein. The repertoire has 350,000 to 550,000 distinct CDR3 sequences, around 15% of them found once; the top ten carry about a quarter. The CDR3 runs 15 residues. CDR1 and CDR2 from the germline V gene are KGHSH and LQKENI. V was pared by 0 bases and J by 1 base, with 8 bases between. Another study also made use of these data, one on T cells in Graves' hyperthyroidism and ophthalmopathy.

The TCR was taken from a woman aged 18-35 years with Graves disease. The material sequenced was peripheral blood mononuclear cells (PBMCs), taken at new diagnosis, from a patient treated with antithyroid drugs. V and J are TRBV18 and TRBJ2-3; D is unclear. CDR3 region: CASSPPDGGTDTQYF. Written as DNA, the CDR3 is TGTGCCAGCTCACCACCAGATGGGGGCACAGATACGCAGTATTTT.